This T cell receptor beta chain was recorded in a study of vaccination effects on CD4 cells after COVID-19 (dated by TCRdb to 2022 to 2024). In terms of the full investigation: Post-vaccine samples across the study were collected a median of 72 days after the second dose, with a range of 14 to 241. The study compared SARS-CoV-2 spike-specific CD4+ TCR repertoires before and after mRNA vaccination in COVID-19 convalescent patients and infection-naive vaccine recipients. A total of roughly 9 COVID-19 convalescent patients and several SARS-CoV-2-naive healthy vaccine recipients were included in the full study. Cultures from other donors in the study were sequenced using the Oncomine TCR Beta short-read assay on an Illumina iSeq 100. Overall study results and their limits: At late post-vaccination timepoints, both infection-induced and vaccine-induced clones showed marked clonal contraction, consistent with waning T cell responses. Among healthy vaccine recipients, nearly all vaccine-induced clones were SARS-CoV-2 mono-reactive, and only 1 of 255 was cross-reactive with common cold coronaviruses. Limitations of the study were the small number of convalescent patients and the absence of early post-infection timepoints.

Libraries were prepared through the immunoSEQ multiplex PCR assay. DNA from the cultured and isolated CD4+ T cells underwent TCR beta CDR3 sequencing. As for the authors' bioinformatics: Non-productive TCR sequences were removed, reads were trimmed to the CDR3 region, and CDR3s of at least 7 amino acids were retained. The MANAFEST web app was used to identify antigen-specific clonotypes by comparing expansion in peptide wells with expansion in reference cultures. Positive clones required FDR<0.05 expansion versus reference and all other wells, odds ratio above 5, and frequency above 0.1% in two replicate wells. A clonotype was defined as cross-reactive if the clonotype was significantly expanded both in SARS-CoV-2 spike wells and in at least one common cold coronavirus spike condition. Levenshtein distance calculated with the stringdist R package was used to assess CDR3 similarity, and unrooted trees were constructed with ape in R 3.6.1. In TCRdb, the immuneACCESS table is reduced to in-frame sequences with V and J assigned. These tables do not hold every clone; where another copy was compared, an unresolved V gene accounts for under half, and the others remain unexplained. That table gives V, J and clone size, and the DNA gave D and trimming. The sample profile shows around 14,000 clones; about 72% of them were found once. The top ten constitute 9% to 10% of the sample.

In the ViraFEST assay, PBMC were stimulated with viral peptide pools, and antigen-specific CD4+ T cell clonotypes were then identified by expansion using TCR sequencing. After around 11 days of culture, CD4+ T cells were isolated with the EasySep CD4+ T cell isolation kit. Each participant received two doses of an mRNA SARS-CoV-2 vaccine, either BNT162b2 or mRNA-1273. Healthy vaccine recipients had no prior SARS-CoV-2 infection, confirmed by negative nucleocapsid antibodies before and after vaccination. Some 2 million PBMC per well were cultured with 8.5 to 10 ug/ml peptides in IMDM containing 5% human AB serum, about 10 IU/ml IL-2 and gentamicin. On days 3 and 7, half of the culture medium was replaced with fresh IL-2-containing medium. Each peptide stimulation condition was cultured in triplicate wells unless otherwise noted. Using Ficoll-Paque Plus gradient centrifugation, PBMC were separated from whole blood and then either used fresh or cryopreserved at -140C. The overlapping peptide pools covered the spike proteins of SARS-CoV-2 as well as those of the common cold coronaviruses HCoV-NL63, HCoV-OC43 and HCoV-229E. Genomic DNA was extracted from cultured CD4+ T cells with the QIAamp micro DNA kit.

Reading the germline V gene gives CDR1 KGHSH and CDR2 LQKENI. V is pruned by 6 bases and J by 3 bases, leaving 4 bases of the junction without a gene match. Counted from cysteine to phenylalanine, this CDR3 has 15 amino acids. Only CDR3 DNA remains: 45 bases, in frame from the first base. As concerns this clone: The specificity of this receptor is unknown. No quality values exist for individual bases; no much larger clone is one base distant.

Sequences were derived from CD4+ T cells from PBMCs cultured with SARS-CoV-2 spike peptides, sampled after COVID-19 vaccination. This specimen's cell subset or site label, per the study, means: SARS-CoV-2 spike overlapping peptide pool stimulation. This sequence originates from a human donor who received a COVID-19 vaccine. In this chain, TRBV18 is recombined with TRBJ1-6; a stretch of 8 junction bases matches TRBD1. CDR3 region: CASSYGQGYNSPLHF. The bases are TGTGCCAGCTCTTACGGACAGGGCTATAATTCACCCCTCCACTTT.